The 20 T cell receptor beta chains below all came from one sample that was sequenced in a study of regulatory T cells in long-lasting Graves disease. Documented time point: newly diagnosed GD, antithyroid drugs for less than 3 months. Making the TCR library involved RNA that had been extracted from PBMCs. TCR beta libraries were built with iRepertoire HTBI primers and Arm-PCR of CDR3 regions. One entry per CDR3 protein results from TCRdb running MiXCR on the multiplex PCR reads. The sample yields 550,000 to 650,000 distinct CDR3 sequences, roughly 15% seen once. The data also belong to a second study, concerning T cells in Graves' hyperthyroidism and ophthalmopathy.

Sequenced here: peripheral blood mononuclear cells (PBMCs), sampled at new diagnosis, from a patient treated with antithyroid drugs. The origin of the receptors is a man between 18 and 35 years old with Graves disease.

At least ten counts were recorded for this clonotype. This chain joins TRBV20-1 and TRBJ2-2; 14 nucleotides align to TRBD2. The CDR3 runs to 18 residues. J gave up 3 bases and V 3 bases, and 9 bases lay outside the gene matches. The germline CDR1 and CDR2 sequences are DFQATT and SNEGSKA (reference sequence). CDR3 DNA sequence: TGCAGTGCTAGTCCCGGACTAGCGGGAGGCCGTCACACCGGGGAGCTGTTTTTT. Residues: CSASPGLAGGRHTGELFF.

This clonotype was seen ten or more times. The J gene is TRBJ1-1, the V gene TRBV5-5; D gene uncertain. The germline V gene encodes CDR1 SGHKS and CDR2 YYEKEE (reference sequence). The CDR3 is 14 amino acids. With 4 bases removed from V and 1 base from J, the gap between germline ends came to 11 bases. The CDR3 region is CASSRDPGNTEAFF. Written as DNA, the CDR3 is TGTGCCAGCAGCCGCGACCCAGGGAACACTGAAGCTTTCTTT.

This clonotype was observed many times. V gene TRBV28 combines with J gene TRBJ2-4; 9 bases are a match to TRBD2. The V segment lost 7 bases and the J segment 15 bases; nucleotides outside the gene matches: 7. CDR1 MDHEN and CDR2 SYDVKM come from the germline V gene. The CDR3 runs to 11 residues. This CDR3 reads CASNRGLAWYF. For the CDR3, the DNA is TGTGCCAGCAACCGAGGACTAGCGTGGTACTTC.

This clonotype was seen many times. This chain connects TRBV11-2 to TRBJ2-7; D assignment may be TRBD1 or TRBD2 (5 bases each). V was pared by 0 bases and J by 1 base, with 10 bases between. The CDR3 covers 15 residues. The V gene's germline CDR1 is SGHAT and CDR2 FQNNGV. The CDR3 region is CASSLEGRESYEQYF. The DNA for the CDR3 is TGTGCCAGCAGCTTAGAGGGACGGGAATCCTACGAGCAGTACTTC.

This clonotype was recorded at least ten times. The chain has TRBV7-8 and TRBJ2-7; D is uncertain. Germline V CDR1 and CDR2: SGHVS, FQNEAQ. Trimming took 2 bases from V and 9 from J, leaving 20 bases between them. CDR3 length: 15 residues. The CDR3 DNA reads as TGTGCCAGCAGCTTAAGTCACCAGGACCTCATGTGGCAGTACTTC. This gives the protein CASSLSHQDLMWQYF. The whole variable domain, filled in from reference TRBV7-8 and TRBJ2-7, reads GAGVSQSPRYKVAKRGQDVALRCDPISGHVSLFWYQQALGQGPEFLTYFQNEAQLDKSGLPSDRFFAERPEGSVSTLKIQRTQQEDSAVYLCASSLSHQDLMWQYFGPGTRLTVT.

This clonotype appeared many times. The chain carries TRBV2 and TRBJ2-1; TRBD2 matches at 13 bases. CDR1 and CDR2 (germline): SNHLY, FYNNEI. This CDR3 has 16 amino acids. With 7 bases clipped from V and 8 bases from J, the junction kept 11 bases outside the gene matches. CDR3 sequence (DNA): TGTGCCAGCACCGAAACACTAGCGGGAGGGGTATATGAGCAGTTCTTC. Amino acids: CASTETLAGGVYEQFF.

This clonotype was found many times. J is TRBJ2-1 and V is TRBV20-1; 9 nucleotides line up with TRBD1. There are 14 residues in the CDR3. V dropped 0 bases and J dropped 6; count of bases not matched to a gene: 3. Germline assignment: CDR1 DFQATT and CDR2 SNEGSKA (reference sequence). The CDR3 region is CSAREQDRGNEQFF. CDR3 nucleotide sequence: TGCAGTGCTAGAGAGCAGGACAGGGGCAATGAGCAGTTCTTC.

The V call is TRBV18, the J call TRBJ1-5; no clear D gene. Germline-derived CDR1 and CDR2 are KGHSH and LQKENI. V was clipped by 2 bases and J by 3 bases, with 11 bases between them. The CDR3 length is 15 residues. CDR3 region: CASSPTEPDNQPQHF. CDR3 bases: TGTGCCAGCTCACCAACTGAACCGGACAATCAGCCCCAGCATTTT.

V and J are TRBV20-1 and TRBJ2-7; tentatively, D is TRBD2 (6 bases). The CDR3 is 15 amino acids. Trimming took 0 bases from V and 4 from J, leaving 16 bases between them. CDR1 and CDR2 (germline): DFQATT, SNEGSKA (reference sequence). CDR3 sequence reads: CSARDSGGGGYEQYF. The CDR3 DNA follows: TGCAGTGCTAGAGATAGCGGCGGAGGCGGGTACGAGCAGTACTTC.

In this sample, this clonotype turned up a few times. A much larger clone differs from this one at a single base, so this may be a read error. The V gene is TRBV28, the J gene TRBJ1-3; 9 nucleotides match TRBD1. Germline-derived CDR1 and CDR2 are MDHEN and SYDVKM. The CDR3 covers 16 residues. The CDR3 region has the DNA TGTGCCAGCAGGAACAGGGGGCATCACTCTGGAAACACCGTATATTTT. Protein sequence: CASRNRGHHSGNTVYF.

The V gene is TRBV27, the J gene TRBJ2-1, with D hard to call. The germline V and J ends were trimmed by 3 bases and 6 bases, with 9 bases remaining between them. Per the germline V gene, CDR1 is MNHEY and CDR2 is SMNVEV (reference sequence). The CDR3 loop spans 13 amino acids. CDR3 sequence reads: CASSFSHGNEQFF. CDR3 sequence (DNA): TGTGCCAGCAGTTTTTCCCATGGCAATGAGCAGTTCTTC.

Many counts were recorded for this clonotype. The rearrangement uses TRBV12-3 or TRBV12-4 and TRBJ2-7; 9 bases match TRBD2. The junction had 14 bases not matched to a gene; V was cut back by 3 bases and J by 2 bases. The CDR3 contains 18 residues. The CDR3 nucleotides are TGTGCCAGCAGTTTGGGGGAAAGGAGGCGGGAGGGCCCCTACGAGCAGTACTTC. Amino acid sequence: CASSLGERRREGPYEQYF.

This clonotype was counted a few times. J is TRBJ2-2 and V is TRBV12-3 or TRBV12-4, with TRBD2 identical over 10 bases. V trimming: 5 bases; J trimming: 7 bases; junction bases outside the gene matches: 7. CDR3 length: 15 amino acids. This CDR3 reads CASSRGTSADGELFF. Written as DNA, the CDR3 is TGTGCCAGCAGTCGAGGGACTAGCGCGGACGGGGAGCTGTTTTTT.

This clonotype was found many times. This rearrangement joins TRBV7-2 to TRBJ2-5; TRBD2 aligns across 9 bases. This CDR3 comprises 15 residues. Per germline, CDR1 SGHTA and CDR2 FQGNSA. The trim removed 1 base at V and 2 bases at J, leaving 2 bases unmatched. As DNA, the CDR3 is TGTGCCAGCAGCTTAGTAGCGGGGGTTCAAGAGACCCAGTACTTC. Protein product: CASSLVAGVQETQYF.

This clonotype was seen at least ten times. V is TRBV3-1 and J is TRBJ2-6; D possibly corresponds to TRBD1 (5 bases). The germline gives CDR1 LGHDT, CDR2 YNNKEL (reference sequence). The V end was cut by 3 bases, the J end by 0 bases, with 12 bases between. This CDR3 is built from 17 residues. CDR3 loop: CASSHAATVSGANVLTF. CDR3 DNA: TGTGCCAGCAGCCACGCGGCGACAGTCTCTGGGGCCAACGTCCTGACTTTC.

This clonotype has a count of ten or more. V gene TRBV12-3 or TRBV12-4 combines with J gene TRBJ2-2, with 7 bases lining up with TRBD2. The CDR3 runs to 17 residues. Unmatched junction bases numbered 18, after V lost 7 bases and J lost 7 bases. CDR3 amino acids: CASTSRRRDYQGGELFF. DNA of the CDR3: TGTGCCAGCACCTCCCGCCGTCGGGACTACCAGGGCGGGGAGCTGTTTTTT.

This clonotype was recorded many times. This rearrangement joins TRBV7-8 to TRBJ2-3, with TRBD2 identical over 8 bases. The CDR3 covers 13 residues. Germline CDR1 SGHVS, CDR2 FQNEAQ. With 7 bases clipped from V and 6 bases from J, the junction kept 6 bases outside the gene matches. This CDR3 is CASISGSGDTQYF. DNA of the CDR3: TGTGCCAGCATCAGCGGGAGCGGCGATACGCAGTATTTT.

The chain has TRBV12-3 or TRBV12-4 and TRBJ2-2, with 11 bases identical to TRBD1. The CDR3 totals 15 residues. V dropped 3 bases and J dropped 6; count of bases not matched to a gene: 3. CDR3 loop: CASSFGTGGAGELFF. The CDR3 nucleotides are TGTGCCAGCAGTTTTGGGACAGGGGGGGCCGGGGAGCTGTTTTTT.

Ten or more counts support this clonotype. The rearrangement links TRBV10-3 to TRBJ1-5; D gene uncertain. Germline lookup yields CDR1 ENHRY and CDR2 SYGVKD. V shed 3 bases and J shed 6 bases, with 15 bases lying between them. The CDR3 is 15 residues long. In nucleotides, the CDR3 is TGTGCCATCAGTGAAAGCGGGCCGAGGAGTCAGCCCCAGCATTTT. It codes for CAISESGPRSQPQHF.

The genes are TRBV20-1 and TRBJ1-2; TRBD1 agrees at 9 bases. The CDR3 is made up of 14 amino acids. Germline CDR1 reads DFQATT; CDR2 reads SNEGSKA (reference sequence). Losses at the gene ends were 1 base for V and 3 bases for J; bases not matched to a gene: 3. CDR3 amino acids: CSARVTGGDYGYTF. Here the CDR3 DNA reads TGCAGTGCTAGAGTGACAGGGGGGGACTATGGCTACACCTTC.